These 13 T cell receptor beta chains were sequenced from one sample in a study of graft-versus-host responses after intestinal transplantation. Sequencing was performed with immunoSEQ multiplex PCR; in TCRdb, only in-frame clones are kept and a portion is missing. This table has 55,000 to 70,000 clones, approximately 90% appearing once. Sequences were derived from PBMCs, sampled around 120 days after intestinal transplantation. The receptors originated from a human patient who received an intestinal transplant, so some T cells may come from the graft donor.

The rearrangement joins TRBV27 to TRBJ2-7, with D unclear. Germline values: CDR1 MNHEY, CDR2 SMNVEV (reference sequence). V lost 5 bases and J lost 4, with 24 bases in between. The length of the CDR3 is 17 residues. The CDR3: CASSPYRVAPSEYEQYF. DNA of the CDR3: TGTGCCAGCAGTCCCTATCGGGTCGCCCCCTCCGAGTACGAGCAGTACTTC.

This clone appeared once. V gene TRBV19 combines with J gene TRBJ1-3, with D possibly being TRBD1 (5 bases). V shed 9 bases and J shed 0 bases, with 9 bases lying between them. This CDR3 contains 13 residues. Germline CDR1 and CDR2: LNHDA and SQIVND (reference sequence). CDR3 region: CASGHLSGNTIYF. Here the CDR3 DNA reads TGTGCCAGCGGACATCTCTCTGGAAACACCATATATTTT.

Of note for this clone: Other DNA sequences of this sample code for an identical CDR3. The V gene is TRBV5-4, the J gene TRBJ1-2; 7 bases are a match to TRBD1. Germline V gene lookup returns CDR1 SGHNT and CDR2 YYREEE (reference sequence). V was clipped by 5 bases and J by 5 bases; unmatched bases: 12. CDR3 size: 15 residues. Here the CDR3 reads CASRPHPGGFYGYTF. In DNA, the CDR3 is TGTGCCAGCAGACCACATCCAGGGGGTTTTTATGGCTACACCTTC.

The chain joins TRBV18 to TRBJ2-2, with 9 bases matching TRBD2. The CDR3 runs 15 residues. Germline V gene sequence: CDR1 KGHSH, CDR2 LQKENI. J lost 5 bases, V lost 3 bases, and 4 bases had no gene match. The CDR3 protein is CASSPRTSETGELFF. The CDR3 DNA reads as TGTGCCAGCTCACCGAGGACTAGCGAGACCGGGGAGCTGTTTTTT.

The rearrangement links TRBV30 to TRBJ1-1; no definite D call. This CDR3 comprises 11 residues. The V end lost 3 bases, the J end lost 1 base, and 3 bases lay between the germline ends. CDR1 is GTSNPN, CDR2 SVGIG, per germline (reference sequence). CDR3 region: CAWSRNTEAFF. For the CDR3, the DNA is TGTGCCTGGAGCCGGAACACTGAAGCTTTCTTT. The whole variable domain, filled in from reference TRBV30 and TRBJ1-1, reads SQTIHQWPATLVQPVGSPLSLECTVEGTSNPNLYWYRQAAGRGLQLLFYSVGIGQISSEVPQNLSASRPQDRQFILSSKKLLLSDSGFYLCAWSRNTEAFFGQGTRLTVV.

This rearrangement joins TRBV5-6 to TRBJ2-1; D not certain. V lost 4 bases to trimming and J lost 3 bases, with 5 bases between them. Germline V gives CDR1 SGHDT, CDR2 YYEEEE. The CDR3 is 12 amino acids. The CDR3 bases are TGTGCCAGCAGCGGGGACTACAATGAGCAGTTCTTC. This gives the protein CASSGDYNEQFF.

The chain joins TRBV7-9 to TRBJ2-3; 13 nucleotides align to TRBD2. The CDR3 length is 17 residues. Trimming at V came to 5 bases and at J to 3 bases, leaving 8 bases not matched to a gene. Germline V CDR1 and CDR2: SEHNR, FQNEAQ (reference sequence). This CDR3 reads CASSPRTSGGITDTQYF. Written as DNA, the CDR3 is TGTGCCAGCAGCCCCCGGACTAGCGGGGGAATTACAGATACGCAGTATTTT. Full variable domain (rest looked up from reference TRBV7-9 and TRBJ2-3): DTGVSQNPRHKITKRGQNVTFRCDPISEHNRLYWYRQTLGQGPEFLTYFQNEAQLEKSRLLSDRFSAERPKGSFSTLEIQRTEQGDSAMYLCASSPRTSGGITDTQYFGPGTRLTVL.

This clone appeared once. This sequence joins TRBV4-1 and TRBJ2-5, with TRBD2 as a possible D gene (7 bases). The CDR3 length is 16 residues. Deletions cut 0 bases from V and 5 bases from J, with 16 bases between. The germline V gene encodes CDR1 MGHRA and CDR2 YSYEKL. CDR3 amino acids: CASSQDQRGAWETQYF. The DNA of the CDR3 is TGCGCCAGCAGCCAAGATCAACGGGGGGCCTGGGAGACCCAGTACTTC.

The rearrangement links TRBV4-1 to TRBJ1-2; 7 positions match TRBD1. The CDR3 has 16 residues. The germline gives CDR1 MGHRA, CDR2 YSYEKL. V dropped 0 bases and J dropped 5; count of bases not matched to a gene: 9. CDR3 sequence reads: CASSQDPGQRGYGYTF. Written as DNA, the CDR3 is TGCGCCAGCAGCCAAGACCCGGGACAGCGGGGGTATGGCTACACCTTC.

The chain recombines TRBV27 with TRBJ1-5; D is undetermined. V dropped 4 bases and J dropped 3 bases, with 7 bases sitting between them. This CDR3 spans 13 amino acids. Germline CDR1 MNHEY, CDR2 SMNVEV (reference sequence). CDR3 nucleotides: TGTGCCAGCAGTTCGGGGTCCAATCAGCCCCAGCATTTT. Residues: CASSSGSNQPQHF.

There are a few counts of this clone. The chain recombines TRBV2 with TRBJ2-7, with a possible D match to TRBD2 (5 bases). The germline V gene encodes CDR1 SNHLY and CDR2 FYNNEI. The V end was cut by 8 bases, the J end by 0 bases, with 17 bases between. The CDR3 extends over 15 amino acids. The CDR3 DNA sequence: TGTGCCAGCTCCCCCCCCGAGCGGAGCTCCTACGAGCAGTACTTC. This gives the protein CASSPPERSSYEQYF. The variable domain in full, with the rest retrieved from reference TRBV2 and TRBJ2-7, is EPEVTQTPSHQVTQMGQEVILRCVPISNHLYFYWYRQILGQKVEFLVSFYNNEISEKSEIFDDQFSVERPDGSNFTLKIRSTKLEDSAMYFCASSPPERSSYEQYFGPGTRLTVT.

V and J are TRBV10-3 and TRBJ2-5; 9 bases are a match to TRBD2. Germline V lookup: CDR1 ENHRY, CDR2 SYGVKD. This CDR3 is built from 15 residues. J was trimmed by 3 bases and V by 4 bases; bases with no gene match: 6. The CDR3 protein is CAISGGLAGEETQYF. CDR3 in DNA: TGTGCCATCAGTGGAGGGTTAGCGGGGGAAGAGACCCAGTACTTC.

The genes are TRBV6-1 and TRBJ2-7, with 10 nucleotides matching TRBD2. The junction had 5 bases not matched to a gene; V was cut back by 0 bases and J by 0 bases. This CDR3 comprises 17 residues. Per germline, CDR1 MNHNS and CDR2 SASEGT. CDR3 in amino acids: CASSEALAGVSSYEQYF. The CDR3, as DNA: TGTGCCAGCAGTGAAGCGCTAGCGGGGGTGAGCTCCTACGAGCAGTACTTC.